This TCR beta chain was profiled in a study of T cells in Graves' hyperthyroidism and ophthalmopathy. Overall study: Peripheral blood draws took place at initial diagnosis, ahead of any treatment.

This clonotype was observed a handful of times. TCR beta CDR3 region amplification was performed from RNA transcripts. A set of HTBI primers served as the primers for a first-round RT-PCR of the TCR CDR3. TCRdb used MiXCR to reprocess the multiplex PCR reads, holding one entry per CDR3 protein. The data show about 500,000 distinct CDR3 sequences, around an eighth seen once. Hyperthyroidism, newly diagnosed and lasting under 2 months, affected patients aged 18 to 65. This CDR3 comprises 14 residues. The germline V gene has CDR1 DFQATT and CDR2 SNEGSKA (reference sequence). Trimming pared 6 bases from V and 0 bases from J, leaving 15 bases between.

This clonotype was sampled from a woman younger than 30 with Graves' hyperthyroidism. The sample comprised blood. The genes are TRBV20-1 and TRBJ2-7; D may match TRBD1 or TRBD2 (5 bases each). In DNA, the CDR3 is TGCAGTGCCTCCGGGACCGTGAGCTCCTACGAGCAGTACGTC. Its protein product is CSASGTVSSYEQYV.